Presented here are 32 T cell receptor beta chains from one specimen sequenced in a study of cytomegalovirus exposure and HLA in healthy donors. The PCR made use of 60 Vbeta and 13 Jbeta primers. Clones were read by immunoSEQ multiplex PCR, and TCRdb kept only the in-frame ones, dropping some. The sample has around 280,000 clones; 80% to 90% are singletons. The sequencing sample was made of PBMCs. Source of these receptors: a woman between 18 and 29 years old in good health and CMV-seronegative.

The genes are TRBV27 and TRBJ1-1, with a weak D call TRBD1 (6 bases). Germline V CDR1 and CDR2: MNHEY, SMNVEV (reference sequence). V lost 5 bases and J lost 4, with 11 bases in between. There are 13 residues in the CDR3. As DNA, the CDR3 is TGTGCCAGCAGTACAAAAGGGGGCACTGAAGCTTTCTTT. It encodes CASSTKGGTEAFF.

The chain links TRBV28 to TRBJ1-2; 7 bases map to TRBD1. In germline, CDR1 is MDHEN, CDR2 SYDVKM. With 5 bases clipped from V and 6 bases from J, the junction kept 6 bases outside the gene matches. The CDR3 runs 13 residues. The CDR3 reads CASSPPTGNGYTF. DNA of the CDR3: TGTGCCAGCAGTCCACCGACAGGGAATGGCTACACCTTC.

This sequence joins TRBV29-1 and TRBJ1-3; D is possibly TRBD1 (5 bases). This CDR3 has 18 amino acids. Germline V gene sequence: CDR1 SQVTM, CDR2 ANQGSEA. V was pared by 5 bases and J by 0 bases, with 23 bases between. This chain's CDR3 is CSVSPGGDGLTSGNTIYF. As DNA, the CDR3 is TGCAGCGTTTCGCCCGGCGGGGACGGCCTTACCTCTGGAAACACCATATATTTT.

The chain uses TRBV7-2 and TRBJ1-1, with D unresolved. V was shortened by 2 bases and J by 1 base, with 8 bases between the two germline ends. This CDR3 has 14 residues. Germline assignment: CDR1 SGHTA and CDR2 FQGNSA. CDR3 amino acids: CASSLLSGNTEAFF. CDR3 sequence (DNA): TGTGCCAGCAGCTTATTGTCAGGGAACACTGAAGCTTTCTTT.

The chain uses TRBV9 and TRBJ1-1, with D possibly TRBD1 on 6 matching bases. The V gene lost 2 bases and the J gene lost 1 base, with 9 bases spanning the gap. Germline CDR1 SGDLS, CDR2 YYNGEE. The CDR3 loop spans 14 amino acids. The CDR3, as DNA: TGTGCCAGCAGCGTTCAGGGGCAGAACACTGAAGCTTTCTTT. Translating it yields CASSVQGQNTEAFF.

The genes are TRBV2 and TRBJ1-4; the D gene is possibly TRBD1 (6 bases). The CDR3 is made up of 14 amino acids. The germline V and J ends were trimmed by 7 bases and 6 bases, with 15 bases remaining between them. The germline gives CDR1 SNHLY, CDR2 FYNNEI. The CDR3 nucleotides read TGTGCCAGCATGAGAGGCAGGGGAGATGAAAAACTGTTTTTT. It encodes CASMRGRGDEKLFF.

The rearrangement links TRBV5-1 to TRBJ1-1; 8 positions agree with TRBD1. The CDR3 is made up of 15 amino acids. Trimming removed 3 bases from V and 3 bases from J; junction bases left unmatched: 7. The germline gives CDR1 SGHRS, CDR2 YFSETQ. The CDR3 sequence: CASSSGTGRDTEAFF. The CDR3 region has the DNA TGCGCCAGCAGCTCCGGGACAGGAAGGGACACTGAAGCTTTCTTT.

The gene calls are TRBV7-3 and TRBJ2-1, with 12 nucleotides matching TRBD2. Trimming cost V 4 bases and J 8 bases; bases outside gene matches: 9. The CDR3 is 16 residues long. The germline V gene encodes CDR1 SGHTA and CDR2 FQGTGA. The CDR3 DNA reads TGTGCCAGCAGCTCACCACTAGCGGGGGGCCCCCATGAGCAGTTCTTC. Encoded protein: CASSSPLAGGPHEQFF.

This chain joins TRBV9 and TRBJ2-2, with D perhaps matching TRBD1 (6 bases). V dropped 3 bases and J dropped 4 bases, with 16 bases sitting between them. Germline CDR1 reads SGDLS; CDR2 reads YYNGEE. This CDR3 is built from 16 residues. CDR3 nucleotide sequence: TGTGCCAGCAGCGCATACGCAGGGGTAGCCACCGGGGAGCTGTTTTTT. This gives the protein CASSAYAGVATGELFF.

The CDR3 reads CASSSDYIEETQYF. DNA of the CDR3: TGTGCCAGCAGTTCGGACTATATCGAAGAGACCCAGTACTTC. The chain joins TRBV9 to TRBJ2-5; tentative D call: TRBD2 (6 bases). The CDR3 loop spans 14 amino acids. V gave up 5 bases and J gave up 3 bases, with 14 bases separating them. Germline V gene data show CDR1 as SGDLS and CDR2 as YYNGEE. The variable domain in full, completed from reference TRBV9 and TRBJ2-5, reads DSGVTQTPKHLITATGQRVTLRCSPRSGDLSVYWYQQSLDQGLQFLIQYYNGEERAKGNILERFSAQQFPDLHSELNLSSLELGDSALYFCASSSDYIEETQYFGPGTRLLVL.

In this sample, this clone turned up once. The chain uses TRBV7-9 and TRBJ1-6; D possibly corresponds to TRBD1 (5 bases). The CDR3 covers 15 residues. Germline CDR1 is SEHNR and CDR2 is FQNEAQ (reference sequence). V lost 1 base and J lost 11, with 15 bases in between. CDR3 in amino acids: CASSLGEGQRAPLHF. CDR3 nucleotides: TGTGCCAGCAGCTTAGGGGAGGGGCAGCGGGCACCCCTCCACTTT. Full variable domain (rest looked up from reference TRBV7-9 and TRBJ1-6): DTGVSQNPRHKITKRGQNVTFRCDPISEHNRLYWYRQTLGQGPEFLTYFQNEAQLEKSRLLSDRFSAERPKGSFSTLEIQRTEQGDSAMYLCASSLGEGQRAPLHFGNGTRLTVT.

V and J are TRBV30 and TRBJ2-7; 10 bases match TRBD1. Losses at the gene ends were 8 bases for V and 6 bases for J; bases not matched to a gene: 13. This CDR3 has 14 amino acids. Germline lookup yields CDR1 GTSNPN and CDR2 SVGIG (reference sequence). The CDR3 DNA sequence: TGTGCCGCCCACGCCGGGACAGGGGCCGGCGAGCAGTACTTC. Translated: CAAHAGTGAGEQYF.

The V call is TRBV2, the J call TRBJ1-1; possibly TRBD1 for D (5 bases). CDR3 length equals 9 residues. Trimming left V 11 bases short and J 11 bases short, with 12 bases between. In germline, CDR1 is SNHLY, CDR2 FYNNEI. The CDR3 is CAPWGGAFF. The CDR3 DNA reads TGTGCCCCCTGGGGGGGGGCTTTCTTT.

The V gene is TRBV15, the J gene TRBJ2-1, with TRBD1 matching over 7 bases. V lost 8 bases and J lost 1; bases outside the gene matches: 2. The germline V gene encodes CDR1 LNHNV and CDR2 YYDKDF (reference sequence). CDR3 length: 13 amino acids. CDR3 loop: CATLGQSYNEQFF. The DNA for the CDR3 is TGTGCCACCCTGGGACAGTCCTACAATGAGCAGTTCTTC.

The chain is built from TRBV2 and TRBJ2-4, with a weak D call TRBD1 (6 bases). The germline CDR1 and CDR2 sequences are SNHLY and FYNNEI. This CDR3 is 14 amino acids long. Trimming removed 4 bases from V and 6 bases from J, with 13 bases in between. CDR3 nucleotides: TGTGCCAGCAGTGTATCCACAGGGCTAAACATTCAGTACTTC. It specifies CASSVSTGLNIQYF.

This chain's CDR3 is CASSESSGGVTYEQYF. CDR3 nucleotide sequence: TGCGCCAGCAGTGAGTCTAGCGGGGGTGTAACCTACGAGCAGTACTTC. V and J are TRBV5-1 and TRBJ2-7; 10 bases align to TRBD2. Germline CDR1 SGHRS, CDR2 YFSETQ. The CDR3 contains 16 residues. V lost 5 bases, J lost 2 bases, and 10 bases stayed unmatched.

In this sample, this clone turned up once. The J gene is TRBJ2-5, the V gene TRBV27; D is undetermined. V was clipped by 5 bases and J by 7 bases, with 5 bases between them. The length of the CDR3 is 10 residues. Looked up from germline, CDR1 is MNHEY and CDR2 is SMNVEV (reference sequence). This chain's CDR3 is CASSRATQYF. In DNA form, the CDR3 reads TGTGCCAGCAGTCGAGCGACCCAGTACTTC.

This chain joins TRBV28 and TRBJ2-7; 7 bases line up with TRBD1. The V gene end was trimmed by 6 bases and the J gene end by 11 bases; junction bases not matched to a gene: 19. This CDR3 region has 15 residues. The germline CDR1 and CDR2 sequences are MDHEN and SYDVKM. DNA of the CDR3: TGTGCCAGCAGCCCAGAGGCCCTCGGACAGGTTTTTGAGTACTTC. It codes for CASSPEALGQVFEYF.

The V call is TRBV6-5, the J call TRBJ1-3; possible D gene TRBD1, 6 bases. CDR1 and CDR2 (germline): MNHEY, SVGAGI. The CDR3 contains 16 residues. V lost 2 bases and J lost 0, with 11 bases in between. The CDR3 DNA reads TGTGCCAGCAGTTACCAGACAGGTACCTCTGGAAACACCATATATTTT. Encoded protein: CASSYQTGTSGNTIYF.

This sequence joins TRBV7-3 and TRBJ2-1, with 7 bases lining up with TRBD2. V lost 2 bases to trimming and J lost 6 bases; unmatched junction nucleotides: 1. Germline-derived CDR1 and CDR2 are SGHTA and FQGTGA. The CDR3 totals 13 residues. Written as DNA, the CDR3 is TGTGCCAGCAGCTTAGCGGGGGTCAATGAGCAGTTCTTC. As protein: CASSLAGVNEQFF.

This chain uses TRBV16 with TRBJ2-5; D perhaps matches TRBD2 (5 bases). From germline, CDR1 is KGHSY and CDR2 FQNENV. The CDR3 has 16 residues. Trimming took off 3 bases at V and 2 bases at J, with 16 bases between the two ends. The CDR3 DNA sequence: TGTGCCAGCAGCCATACTTATTCCGGGGTGCAAGAGACCCAGTACTTC. This encodes CASSHTYSGVQETQYF.

The V call is TRBV10-1, the J call TRBJ2-2, with D perhaps matching TRBD1 (5 bases). The CDR3 extends over 12 amino acids. V gave up 6 bases and J gave up 5 bases, with 7 bases separating them. Per germline, CDR1 WNHNN and CDR2 SYGVQD (reference sequence). The CDR3 region is CASSRATGELFF. CDR3 bases: TGCGCCAGCAGCAGGGCTACCGGGGAGCTGTTTTTT.

This chain uses TRBV11-3 with TRBJ2-7, with D tentatively TRBD2 (8 bases). There are 16 residues in the CDR3. Germline lookup yields CDR1 SGHNT and CDR2 YENEEA. Trimming cost V 4 bases and J 3 bases, with 19 bases left between them. CDR3 protein: CASSSPGGTRVYEQYF. Here the CDR3 DNA reads TGTGCCAGCAGCTCACCAGGGGGGACTAGGGTCTACGAGCAGTACTTC.

This clone was detected a few times. The chain's CDR3 is CASSLTEGPYEQYF. CDR3 sequence (DNA): TGTGCCAGCAGCTTAACGGAGGGGCCCTACGAGCAGTACTTC. V gene TRBV13 combines with J gene TRBJ2-7; D is possibly TRBD2 (6 bases). V gave up 2 bases and J gave up 2 bases, with 10 bases separating them. The CDR3 runs 14 residues. Germline CDR1 is PRHDT and CDR2 is FYEKMQ (reference sequence).

The gene calls are TRBV6-1 and TRBJ1-1; the match to TRBD1 covers 7 bases. The CDR3 runs 15 residues. Germline assignment: CDR1 MNHNS and CDR2 SASEGT. Losses at the gene ends were 3 bases for V and 8 bases for J; bases not matched to a gene: 12. The CDR3 here is CASSERNRGNPEAFF. CDR3 DNA: TGTGCCAGCAGTGAGAGGAACAGGGGCAATCCCGAAGCTTTCTTT.

The rearrangement uses TRBV30 and TRBJ1-2; the match to TRBD1 covers 10 bases. CDR1 is GTSNPN, CDR2 SVGIG, per germline (reference sequence). This CDR3 comprises 15 residues. V lost 8 bases and J lost 6; bases outside the gene matches: 15. CDR3 sequence reads: CARRFAGQGIDGYTF. CDR3 nucleotides: TGTGCCCGGCGGTTTGCGGGACAGGGGATAGATGGCTACACCTTC.

The chain uses TRBV27 and TRBJ1-5; 7 bases map to TRBD1. Unmatched junction bases numbered 2, after V lost 5 bases and J lost 4 bases. CDR1 is MNHEY and CDR2 is SMNVEV in the germline V gene (reference sequence). This CDR3 contains 13 residues. CDR3 loop: CASSPTGNQPQHF. The CDR3 DNA reads TGTGCCAGCAGTCCGACAGGGAATCAGCCCCAGCATTTT.

In its sample, this clone was seen a few times. The rearrangement uses TRBV28 and TRBJ1-3; TRBD1 aligns across 7 bases. With 7 bases clipped from V and 1 base from J, the junction kept 1 base outside the gene matches. The CDR3 loop spans 13 amino acids. Per the germline V gene, CDR1 is MDHEN and CDR2 is SYDVKM. The CDR3 loop reads CASMTGSGNTIYF. CDR3 nucleotide sequence: TGTGCCAGCATGACAGGGTCTGGAAACACCATATATTTT. Supplemented by reference TRBV28 and TRBJ1-3, the full variable domain reads DVKVTQSSRYLVKRTGEKVFLECVQDMDHENMFWYRQDPGLGLRLIYFSYDVKMKEKGDIPEGYSVSREKKERFSLILESASTNQTSMYLCASMTGSGNTIYFGEGSWLTVV.

J is TRBJ2-1 and V is TRBV14; D is possibly TRBD2 (7 bases). The CDR3 totals 14 residues. Germline V gene lookup returns CDR1 SGHDN and CDR2 FVKESK. Trimming stripped 3 bases from V and 13 bases from J, with 19 bases between. CDR3 loop: CASSQGGGTGSQFF. The CDR3 DNA follows: TGTGCCAGCAGCCAGGGGGGGGGCACAGGATCCCAGTTCTTC.

The CDR3 reads CSAFRQIEAFF. CDR3 sequence (DNA): TGCAGTGCTTTCCGACAGATTGAAGCTTTCTTT. J is TRBJ1-1 and V is TRBV20-1, with D maybe TRBD1 (5 bases). The V and J ends lost 5 bases and 7 bases respectively, with 11 bases between them. Germline V lookup: CDR1 DFQATT, CDR2 SNEGSKA (reference sequence). This CDR3 spans 11 amino acids.

The DNA of the CDR3 is TGTGCCAGCAGTTTATCCGGGACTAGCTCGTACAATGAGCAGTTCTTC. Translated: CASSLSGTSSYNEQFF. V gene TRBV27 combines with J gene TRBJ2-1, with 9 bases fitting TRBD2. V lost 0 bases and J lost 4; bases outside the gene matches: 4. Germline V gene lookup returns CDR1 MNHEY and CDR2 SMNVEV (reference sequence). CDR3 length: 16 amino acids.

The rearrangement uses TRBV5-5 and TRBJ2-3, with TRBD1 matching 9 bases. The CDR3 extends over 15 amino acids. Germline loops: CDR1 SGHKS, CDR2 YYEKEE (reference sequence). V was pared by 7 bases and J by 6 bases, with 12 bases of the junction left unmatched. The CDR3 DNA sequence: TGTGCCAGCTCGACGGGACAGGGAGGGAGGGATACGCAGTATTTT. It yields the protein CASSTGQGGRDTQYF.